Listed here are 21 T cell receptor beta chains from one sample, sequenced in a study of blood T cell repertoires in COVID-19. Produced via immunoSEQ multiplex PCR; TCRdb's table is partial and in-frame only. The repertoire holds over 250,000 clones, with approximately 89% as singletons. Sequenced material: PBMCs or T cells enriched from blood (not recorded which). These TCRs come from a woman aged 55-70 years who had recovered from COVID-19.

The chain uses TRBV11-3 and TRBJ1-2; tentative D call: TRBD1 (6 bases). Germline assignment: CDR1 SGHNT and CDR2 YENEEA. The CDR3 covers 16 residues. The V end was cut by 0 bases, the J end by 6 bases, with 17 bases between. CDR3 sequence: CASSLDAGAFGDGYTF. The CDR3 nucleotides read TGTGCCAGCAGCTTAGACGCAGGGGCCTTCGGTGATGGCTACACCTTC.

This chain's CDR3 is CASSTTGTSGKETQYF. CDR3 nucleotide sequence: TGTGCCAGCAGCACTACCGGGACTAGCGGGAAGGAGACCCAGTACTTC. V usage is TRBV11-2 and J usage is TRBJ2-5; 13 bases match TRBD2. CDR1 and CDR2 from the germline V gene are SGHAT and FQNNGV. The CDR3 is 16 residues long. The V and J ends lost 5 bases and 5 bases, in that order; junction bases with no gene match: 8.

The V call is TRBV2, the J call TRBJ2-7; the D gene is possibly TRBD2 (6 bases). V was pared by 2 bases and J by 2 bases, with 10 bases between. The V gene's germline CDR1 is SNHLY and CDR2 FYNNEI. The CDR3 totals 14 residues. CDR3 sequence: CASSELAFTYEQYF. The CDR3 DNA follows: TGTGCCAGCAGTGAACTAGCGTTTACCTACGAGCAGTACTTC.

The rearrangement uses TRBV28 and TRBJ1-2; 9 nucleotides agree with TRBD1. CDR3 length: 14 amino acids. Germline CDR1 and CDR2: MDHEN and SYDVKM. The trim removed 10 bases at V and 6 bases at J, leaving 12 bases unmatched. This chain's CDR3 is CATISGTGSNGYTF. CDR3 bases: TGTGCCACCATCTCCGGGACAGGGTCAAATGGCTACACCTTC.

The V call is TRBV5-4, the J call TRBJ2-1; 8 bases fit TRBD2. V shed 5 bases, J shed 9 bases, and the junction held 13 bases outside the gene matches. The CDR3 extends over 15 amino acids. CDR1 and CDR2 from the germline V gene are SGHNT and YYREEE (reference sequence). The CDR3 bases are TGTGCCAGCAGGTCTCTCGGACTAGCTTTAAGTGAGCAGTTCTTC. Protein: CASRSLGLALSEQFF. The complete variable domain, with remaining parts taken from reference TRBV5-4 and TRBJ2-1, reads ETGVTQSPTHLIKTRGQQVTLRCSSQSGHNTVSWYQQALGQGPQFIFQYYREEENGRGNFPPRFSGLQFPNYSSELNVNALELDDSALYLCASRSLGLALSEQFFGPGTRLTVL.

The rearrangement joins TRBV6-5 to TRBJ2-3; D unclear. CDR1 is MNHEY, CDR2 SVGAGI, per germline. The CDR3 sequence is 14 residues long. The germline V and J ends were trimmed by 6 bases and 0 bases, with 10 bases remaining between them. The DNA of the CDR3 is TGTGCCAGCAGCCGTAGCACTAGCACAGATACGCAGTATTTT. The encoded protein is CASSRSTSTDTQYF.

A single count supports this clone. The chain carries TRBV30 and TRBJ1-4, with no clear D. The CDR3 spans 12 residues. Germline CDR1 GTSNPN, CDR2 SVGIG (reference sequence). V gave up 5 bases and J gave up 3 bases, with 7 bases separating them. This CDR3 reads CAWARPNEKLFF. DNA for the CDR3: TGTGCCTGGGCGAGGCCTAATGAAAAACTGTTTTTT.

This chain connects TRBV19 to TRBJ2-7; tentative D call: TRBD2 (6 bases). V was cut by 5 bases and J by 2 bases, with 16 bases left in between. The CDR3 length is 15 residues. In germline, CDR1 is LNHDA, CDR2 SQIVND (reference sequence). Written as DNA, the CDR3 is TGTGCCAGTAGTTATGGAGCGGGCAGTACCTACGAGCAGTACTTC. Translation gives CASSYGAGSTYEQYF.

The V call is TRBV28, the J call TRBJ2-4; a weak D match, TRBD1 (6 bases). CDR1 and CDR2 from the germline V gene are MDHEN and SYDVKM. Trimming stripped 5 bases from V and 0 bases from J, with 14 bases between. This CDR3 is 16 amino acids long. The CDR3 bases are TGTGCCAGCAGTCCCAGAACAGGGCTAGCCAAAAACATTCAGTACTTC. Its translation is CASSPRTGLAKNIQYF.

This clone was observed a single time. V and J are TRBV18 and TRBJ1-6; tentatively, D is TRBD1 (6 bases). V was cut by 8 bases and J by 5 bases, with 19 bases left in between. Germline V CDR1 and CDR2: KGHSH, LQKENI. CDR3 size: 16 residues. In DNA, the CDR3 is TGTGCCAGCCAATACGAAAAGACAGGTCATAATTCACCCCTCCACTTT. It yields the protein CASQYEKTGHNSPLHF.

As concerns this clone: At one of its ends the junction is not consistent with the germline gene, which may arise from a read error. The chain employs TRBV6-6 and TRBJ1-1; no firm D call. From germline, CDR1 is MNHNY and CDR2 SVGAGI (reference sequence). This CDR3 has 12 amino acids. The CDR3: CASSDSGIEAFF. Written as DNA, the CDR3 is TGTGCCAGCAGTGACTCCGGGATTGAAGCTTTCTTT.

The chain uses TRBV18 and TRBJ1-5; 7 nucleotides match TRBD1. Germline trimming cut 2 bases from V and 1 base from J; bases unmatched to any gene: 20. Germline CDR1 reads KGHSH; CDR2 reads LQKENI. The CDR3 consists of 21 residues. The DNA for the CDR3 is TGTGCCAGCTCACCAATCTCGATGGGACAGCGATGGGGATTCAGCAATCAGCCCCAGCATTTT. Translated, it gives CASSPISMGQRWGFSNQPQHF.

The CDR3, as DNA: TGCGCCAGCAGCGCGTTAGCGGGGCAAGAGACCCAGTACTTC. It specifies CASSALAGQETQYF. This chain joins TRBV5-1 and TRBJ2-5; TRBD2 matches at 8 bases. Germline-derived CDR1 and CDR2 are SGHRS and YFSETQ. V lost 4 bases, J lost 2 bases, and 4 bases stayed unmatched. The CDR3 contains 14 residues.

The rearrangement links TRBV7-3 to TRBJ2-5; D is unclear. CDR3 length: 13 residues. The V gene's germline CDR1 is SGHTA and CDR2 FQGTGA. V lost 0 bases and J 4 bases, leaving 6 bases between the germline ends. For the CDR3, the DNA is TGTGCCAGCAGCTTAACTAGTAGAGAGACCCAGTACTTC. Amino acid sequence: CASSLTSRETQYF.

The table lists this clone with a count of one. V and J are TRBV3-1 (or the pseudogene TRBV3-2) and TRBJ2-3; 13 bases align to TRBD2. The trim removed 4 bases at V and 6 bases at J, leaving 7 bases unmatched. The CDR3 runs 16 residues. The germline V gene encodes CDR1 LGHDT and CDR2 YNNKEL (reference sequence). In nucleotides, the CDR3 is TGTGCCAGCAGCCCGCGGACTAGCGGGAGATGGGATACGCAGTATTTT. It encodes CASSPRTSGRWDTQYF.

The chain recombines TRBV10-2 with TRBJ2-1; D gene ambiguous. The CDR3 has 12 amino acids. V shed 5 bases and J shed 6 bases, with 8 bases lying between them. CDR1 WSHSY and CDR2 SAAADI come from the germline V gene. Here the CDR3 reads CASSSLGNEQFF. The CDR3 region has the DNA TGCGCCAGCAGTTCCCTCGGCAATGAGCAGTTCTTC.

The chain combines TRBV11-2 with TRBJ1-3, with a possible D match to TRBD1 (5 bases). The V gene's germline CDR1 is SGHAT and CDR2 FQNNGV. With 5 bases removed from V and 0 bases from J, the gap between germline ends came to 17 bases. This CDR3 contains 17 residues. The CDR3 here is CASSPHRDYLSGNTIYF. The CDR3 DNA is TGTGCCAGCAGCCCCCACCGGGACTACCTCTCTGGAAACACCATATATTTT.

The CDR3 loop reads CASRLLGSEAFF. CDR3 nucleotides: TGTGCCAGCAGACTCCTAGGTTCTGAAGCTTTCTTT. The chain combines TRBV27 with TRBJ1-1; D is ambiguous. V was cut by 6 bases and J by 6 bases, with 11 bases left in between. This CDR3 is 12 amino acids long. Germline values: CDR1 MNHEY, CDR2 SMNVEV (reference sequence).

Here the CDR3 reads CASSSPGLAGALNEQFF. The CDR3 bases are TGTGCCAGCAGCTCGCCGGGACTAGCGGGGGCCCTCAATGAGCAGTTCTTC. V is TRBV7-9 and J is TRBJ2-1; 14 positions agree with TRBD2. V dropped 4 bases and J dropped 6; count of bases not matched to a gene: 8. Per the germline V gene, CDR1 is SEHNR and CDR2 is FQNEAQ (reference sequence). This CDR3 is 17 amino acids long.

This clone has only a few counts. The CDR3, as DNA: TGTGCCAGCAGCCAAGGGAGCGGGGGGCCCTACGAGCAGTACTTC. Translating it yields CASSQGSGGPYEQYF. The rearrangement links TRBV4-2 to TRBJ2-7, with 9 bases aligning to TRBD2. Trimming removed 1 base from V and 2 bases from J; junction bases left unmatched: 3. CDR3 size: 15 residues. The germline V gene has CDR1 LGHNA and CDR2 YNFKEQ.

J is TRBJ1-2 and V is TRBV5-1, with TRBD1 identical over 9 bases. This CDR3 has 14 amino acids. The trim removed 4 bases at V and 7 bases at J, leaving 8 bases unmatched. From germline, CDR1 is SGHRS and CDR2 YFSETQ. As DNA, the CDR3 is TGCGCCAGCAGCCCACTACAGGGGGCGCCTGGCTACACCTTC. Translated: CASSPLQGAPGYTF.